The rows below give T cell receptor beta chains drawn from one sample of a study of T cell repertoires in cytomegalovirus infection. From the reads, TCRdb called clonotypes with MiXCR, one entry per CDR3 protein. The table shows about 200,000 distinct CDR3 sequences, with 8.5% to 10% occurring only once. Sequencing input: PBMCs. These receptors came from a human donor in good health (CMV status not recorded). Some clones in this sample may be carry-over from other donors' samples. CDR3s include the opening cysteine and the closing phenylalanine or tryptophan. D genes are given only for firm matches. The size of a clone is reported for some rows only, either as once, few or many, or as a class for expanded clones.

d_gene: .; v_gene: TRBV7-2; abundance: many; j_gene: TRBJ2-4; CDR3aa: CASSLVVLGIRTLAKNIQYF; CDR3nt: TGTGCCAGCAGCTTAGTGGTTTTGGGGATCCGGACACTAGCCAAAAACATTCAGTACTTC
d_gene: TRBD2; v_gene: TRBV6-5; abundance: few; j_gene: TRBJ2-3; CDR3aa: CASIAGLAGVGVRDTQYF; CDR3nt: TGTGCCAGCATTGCGGGGCTAGCGGGCGTTGGGGTGAGGGATACGCAGTATTTT
d_gene: .; v_gene: TRBV7-2; abundance: many; j_gene: TRBJ2-3; CDR3aa: CASSLAPGRVDTQYF; CDR3nt: TGTGCCAGCAGCTTAGCGCCCGGCAGGGTTGATACGCAGTATTTT
d_gene: .; v_gene: TRBV7-2; abundance: many; j_gene: TRBJ1-1; CDR3aa: CASSLETVHTEAFF; CDR3nt: TGTGCCAGCAGCCTCGAGACTGTCCACACTGAAGCTTTCTTT
d_gene: .; v_gene: TRBV28; abundance: many; j_gene: TRBJ2-5; CDR3aa: CASGRPRGGETQYF; CDR3nt: TGTGCCAGCGGTCGACCCAGGGGTGGTGAGACCCAGTACTTC
d_gene: TRBD1; v_gene: TRBV7-2; abundance: many; j_gene: TRBJ1-6; CDR3aa: CASSLRAGTGGNSPLHF; CDR3nt: TGTGCCAGCAGCCTCCGGGCGGGGACAGGGGGTAATTCACCCCTCCACTTT
d_gene: .; v_gene: TRBV28; abundance: .; j_gene: TRBJ1-1; CDR3aa: CASSPRTLRNTEAFF; CDR3nt: TGTGCCAGCAGTCCGAGGACCCTTCGTAACACTGAAGCTTTCTTT
d_gene: .; v_gene: TRBV19; abundance: many; j_gene: TRBJ2-6; CDR3aa: CASSIMEGSTGANVLTF; CDR3nt: TGTGCCAGTAGTATAATGGAAGGGAGCACTGGGGCCAACGTCCTGACTTTC
d_gene: .; v_gene: TRBV7-2; abundance: many; j_gene: TRBJ2-1; CDR3aa: CASNPGLSYNEQFF; CDR3nt: TGTGCCAGCAACCCAGGGCTCTCCTACAATGAGCAGTTCTTC
d_gene: .; v_gene: TRBV24-1; abundance: .; j_gene: TRBJ2-1; CDR3aa: CATSDSGHTTYNEQFF; CDR3nt: TGTGCCACCAGTGATTCGGGGCACACAACCTACAATGAGCAGTTCTTC
d_gene: TRBD1; v_gene: TRBV27; abundance: many; j_gene: TRBJ1-1; CDR3aa: CASSSDRSMNTEAFF; CDR3nt: TGTGCCAGCAGCTCGGACAGGAGCATGAACACTGAAGCTTTCTTT
d_gene: TRBD2; v_gene: TRBV12-3/TRBV12-4; abundance: few; j_gene: TRBJ2-1; CDR3aa: CASSSGSGRSYNEQFF; CDR3nt: TGTGCCAGCAGTTCCGGTAGCGGGAGGTCCTACAATGAGCAGTTCTTC
d_gene: .; v_gene: TRBV7-9; abundance: many; j_gene: TRBJ2-1; CDR3aa: CASSLMSTGLSEQFF; CDR3nt: TGTGCCAGCAGCTTAATGTCGACGGGACTCAGCGAGCAGTTCTTC
d_gene: .; v_gene: TRBV5-4; abundance: few; j_gene: TRBJ2-1; CDR3aa: CASSPPGLSLDEQFF; CDR3nt: TGTGCCAGCTCACCCCCAGGTTTGTCTCTGGATGAGCAGTTCTTC
d_gene: .; v_gene: TRBV18; abundance: .; j_gene: TRBJ2-7; CDR3aa: CASSPATGSNSYEQYF; CDR3nt: TGTGCCAGCTCACCGGCAACAGGGTCGAACTCCTACGAGCAGTACTTC
d_gene: TRBD1; v_gene: TRBV20-1; abundance: .; j_gene: TRBJ1-1; CDR3aa: CSARDFKGTGVTEAFF; CDR3nt: TGCAGTGCTAGAGATTTTAAAGGGACAGGGGTCACTGAAGCTTTCTTT
d_gene: .; v_gene: TRBV6-2/TRBV6-3; abundance: .; j_gene: TRBJ1-2; CDR3aa: CASSYSDTSYGYTF; CDR3nt: TGTGCCAGCAGTTACTCGGACACCTCCTATGGCTACACCTTC
d_gene: TRBD2; v_gene: TRBV7-6; abundance: few; j_gene: TRBJ2-3; CDR3aa: CASSPTGHLGGYTDTQYF; CDR3nt: TGTGCCAGCTCGCCGACGGGCCACCTCGGGGGGTACACAGATACGCAGTATTTT
d_gene: TRBD1; v_gene: TRBV5-5; abundance: .; j_gene: TRBJ2-5; CDR3aa: CASSLPDRVVETQYF; CDR3nt: TGTGCCAGCAGCCTACCTGACAGGGTGGTTGAGACCCAGTACTTC
d_gene: .; v_gene: TRBV7-2; abundance: many; j_gene: TRBJ2-7; CDR3aa: CASSLGLVDEQYF; CDR3nt: TGTGCCAGCAGCTTAGGACTAGTCGACGAGCAGTACTTC
d_gene: TRBD1; v_gene: TRBV7-2; abundance: many; j_gene: TRBJ2-7; CDR3aa: CASSYTGGLYEQYF; CDR3nt: TGTGCCAGCAGCTACACAGGGGGCTTATACGAGCAGTACTTC
d_gene: TRBD2; v_gene: TRBV30; abundance: many; j_gene: TRBJ2-1; CDR3aa: CAWSVMAGVYNEQFF; CDR3nt: TGTGCCTGGAGTGTAATGGCGGGAGTCTACAATGAGCAGTTCTTC
d_gene: .; v_gene: TRBV4-3; abundance: .; j_gene: TRBJ2-7; CDR3aa: CASSHDSVPYEQYF; CDR3nt: TGCGCCAGCAGCCACGATTCGGTCCCCTACGAGCAGTACTTC
d_gene: TRBD1; v_gene: TRBV28; abundance: few; j_gene: TRBJ2-6; CDR3aa: CASSGTGGRSGANVLTF; CDR3nt: TGTGCCAGCAGCGGGACAGGGGGGCGGTCTGGGGCCAACGTCCTGACTTTC
d_gene: .; v_gene: TRBV20-1; abundance: few; j_gene: TRBJ1-1; CDR3aa: CSAIRQGTEAFF; CDR3nt: TGCAGTGCTATTCGTCAGGGCACTGAAGCTTTCTTT
d_gene: TRBD2; v_gene: TRBV27; abundance: .; j_gene: TRBJ2-1; CDR3aa: CASSPFSGGVNEQLF; CDR3nt: TGTGCCAGCAGCCCTTTCAGCGGGGGGGTAAATGAGCAGTTATTC
d_gene: .; v_gene: TRBV6-2/TRBV6-3; abundance: .; j_gene: TRBJ1-5; CDR3aa: CASCVGQGLLDSNQPQHF; CDR3nt: TGTGCCAGCTGTGTTGGGCAGGGCCTCCTCGATAGCAATCAGCCCCAGCATTTT
d_gene: .; v_gene: TRBV6-6; abundance: many; j_gene: TRBJ1-1; CDR3aa: CASSYSGGGNTEAFF; CDR3nt: TGTGCCAGCAGTTACTCCGGTGGGGGGAACACTGAAGCTTTCTTT
d_gene: TRBD1; v_gene: TRBV7-2; abundance: many; j_gene: TRBJ1-3; CDR3aa: CASSPPRGPGNTIYF; CDR3nt: TGTGCCAGCAGCCCGCCGAGGGGGCCTGGAAACACCATATATTTT
d_gene: TRBD1; v_gene: TRBV7-3; abundance: many; j_gene: TRBJ2-3; CDR3aa: CASSPTGGTDTQYF; CDR3nt: TGTGCCAGCAGCCCGACAGGGGGCACAGATACGCAGTATTTT
d_gene: .; v_gene: TRBV7-8; abundance: many; j_gene: TRBJ1-6; CDR3aa: CASSSQRNSPLHF; CDR3nt: TGTGCCAGCAGCTCGCAGAGGAATTCACCCCTCCACTTT
d_gene: .; v_gene: TRBV14; abundance: many; j_gene: TRBJ1-6; CDR3aa: CASSQHQGNSPLHF; CDR3nt: TGTGCCAGCAGCCAACACCAAGGGAACTCACCCCTCCACTTT
d_gene: .; v_gene: TRBV9; abundance: many; j_gene: TRBJ2-5; CDR3aa: CASSEAGRETQYF; CDR3nt: TGTGCCAGCAGCGAGGCGGGGCGGGAGACCCAGTACTTC
d_gene: TRBD1; v_gene: TRBV27; abundance: .; j_gene: TRBJ2-3; CDR3aa: CASSVRDRVHTQYF; CDR3nt: TGTGCCAGCAGTGTTCGGGACAGGGTTCATACGCAGTATTTT
d_gene: TRBD2; v_gene: TRBV5-4; abundance: .; j_gene: TRBJ2-2; CDR3aa: CASSLDGGTGELFF; CDR3nt: TGTGCCAGCAGCTTGGACGGGGGGACCGGGGAGCTGTTTTTT
d_gene: .; v_gene: TRBV12-3/TRBV12-4; abundance: many; j_gene: TRBJ2-3; CDR3aa: CASNNYRDFTDTQYF; CDR3nt: TGTGCCAGCAACAACTACCGGGACTTCACAGATACGCAGTATTTT
d_gene: TRBD2; v_gene: TRBV7-2; abundance: many; j_gene: TRBJ2-7; CDR3aa: CASSYRTSGTYEQYF; CDR3nt: TGTGCCAGCAGCTACCGGACTAGCGGAACCTACGAGCAGTACTTC
d_gene: .; v_gene: TRBV5-6; abundance: .; j_gene: TRBJ2-5; CDR3aa: CASSFTGFKDSFQETQYF; CDR3nt: TGTGCCAGCAGCTTTACGGGGTTTAAGGACAGCTTTCAAGAGACCCAGTACTTC
d_gene: .; v_gene: TRBV4-3; abundance: few; j_gene: TRBJ1-1; CDR3aa: CASSQEENTEAFF; CDR3nt: TGCGCCAGCAGCCAGGAGGAGAACACTGAAGCTTTCTTT
d_gene: TRBD2; v_gene: TRBV7-9; abundance: few; j_gene: TRBJ2-1; CDR3aa: CASSQTSGNKYNEQFF; CDR3nt: TGTGCCAGCAGCCAGACTAGCGGGAATAAGTACAATGAGCAGTTCTTC
d_gene: TRBD1; v_gene: TRBV19; abundance: many; j_gene: TRBJ2-3; CDR3aa: CASSPESGGSTDTQYF; CDR3nt: TGTGCCAGTAGTCCTGAATCAGGGGGTTCCACAGATACGCAGTATTTT
d_gene: TRBD1; v_gene: TRBV20-1; abundance: few; j_gene: TRBJ1-1; CDR3aa: CSASGDRGGSAFF; CDR3nt: TGCAGTGCTAGTGGGGACAGGGGTGGGTCAGCTTTCTTT
d_gene: .; v_gene: TRBV7-6; abundance: .; j_gene: TRBJ1-1; CDR3aa: CASSIETGNTEAFF; CDR3nt: TGTGCCAGCAGCATTGAGACAGGGAACACTGAAGCTTTCTTT
d_gene: .; v_gene: TRBV28; abundance: .; j_gene: TRBJ1-4; CDR3aa: CASSLRDQGTEKLFF; CDR3nt: TGTGCCAGCAGTTTACGGGACCAGGGAACGGAAAAACTGTTTTTT
d_gene: TRBD2; v_gene: TRBV7-2; abundance: many; j_gene: TRBJ2-5; CDR3aa: CASSARTSGQETQYF; CDR3nt: TGTGCCAGCAGCGCTCGGACTAGCGGACAAGAGACCCAGTACTTC
d_gene: .; v_gene: TRBV5-4; abundance: .; j_gene: TRBJ1-3; CDR3aa: CASSRGPPASLGNTIYF; CDR3nt: TGTGCCAGCAGCCGTGGCCCCCCCGCCTCCCTTGGAAACACCATATATTTT
d_gene: .; v_gene: TRBV7-8; abundance: many; j_gene: TRBJ1-1; CDR3aa: CASSLARGRSTEAFF; CDR3nt: TGTGCCAGCAGCTTAGCGAGAGGAAGGTCCACTGAAGCTTTCTTT
d_gene: TRBD1; v_gene: TRBV7-2; abundance: many; j_gene: TRBJ2-6; CDR3aa: CASSGLERQGAKSANVLTF; CDR3nt: TGTGCCAGCAGCGGGCTCGAGAGACAGGGTGCTAAGTCGGCCAACGTCCTGACTTTC
d_gene: TRBD1; v_gene: TRBV7-9; abundance: few; j_gene: TRBJ1-4; CDR3aa: CASRRPGQGNEKLFF; CDR3nt: TGTGCCAGCAGGCGACCGGGACAGGGAAATGAAAAACTGTTTTTT
d_gene: TRBD1; v_gene: TRBV28; abundance: many; j_gene: TRBJ1-2; CDR3aa: CASSLEDRDGYTF; CDR3nt: TGTGCCAGCAGTTTAGAAGACAGGGATGGCTACACCTTC
d_gene: TRBD1; v_gene: TRBV7-2; abundance: many; j_gene: TRBJ1-5; CDR3aa: CASSPLGTGEGQPQHF; CDR3nt: TGTGCCAGCAGCCCTCTCGGGACAGGGGAGGGCCAGCCCCAGCATTTT
d_gene: .; v_gene: TRBV10-2; abundance: many; j_gene: TRBJ2-2; CDR3aa: CASIMQQPNTGELFF; CDR3nt: TGCGCCAGCATAATGCAACAGCCGAACACCGGGGAGCTGTTTTTT
d_gene: TRBD2; v_gene: TRBV11-2; abundance: many; j_gene: TRBJ2-5; CDR3aa: CASSFAGGGPNSQETQYF; CDR3nt: TGTGCCAGCAGCTTCGCGGGAGGGGGCCCTAATTCCCAAGAGACCCAGTACTTC